A single sample is the source of the 24 T cell receptor beta chains below, sequenced in a study of cytomegalovirus exposure and HLA in healthy donors. Here immunoSEQ multiplex PCR was the method, and the copy in TCRdb shows in-frame clones only, minus some. This table holds 200,000 or so clones, around nine tenths found once. Source material: PBMCs. Receptors were obtained from a woman between 18 and 29 years old in good health and CMV-seronegative.

The chain combines TRBV5-8 with TRBJ1-2, with a possible D match to TRBD1 (5 bases). Trimming stripped 5 bases from V and 0 bases from J, with 14 bases between. CDR3 length equals 15 residues. Germline V lookup: CDR1 SGHTS, CDR2 YDEGEE. CDR3 amino acids: CASSWRTPTNYGYTF. The CDR3 DNA is TGTGCCAGCAGTTGGCGGACACCAACTAACTATGGCTACACCTTC.

The chain couples TRBV5-6 to TRBJ1-3, with TRBD1 matching over 9 bases. Germline-derived CDR1 and CDR2 are SGHDT and YYEEEE. V shed 3 bases and J 0 bases; nucleotides not matched to a gene: 4. The length of the CDR3 is 16 residues. The CDR3 loop reads CASSYGQGTSGNTIYF. In nucleotides, the CDR3 is TGTGCCAGCAGCTACGGACAGGGGACCTCTGGAAACACCATATATTTT.

J is TRBJ2-7 and V is TRBV6-5; D is undetermined. Trimming took 2 bases from V and 6 from J, leaving 8 bases between them. CDR1 is MNHEY, CDR2 SVGAGI, per germline. This CDR3 is built from 12 residues. CDR3 bases: TGTGCCAGCAGTTACAACGGGTTCGAGCAGTACTTC. Amino acids: CASSYNGFEQYF.

V and J are TRBV6-6 and TRBJ1-1; 11 nucleotides align to TRBD1. The CDR3 covers 16 residues. Germline V lookup: CDR1 MNHNY, CDR2 SVGAGI (reference sequence). V lost 4 bases and J lost 1; bases outside the gene matches: 5. The CDR3 region has the DNA TGTGCCAGCAGTTGGACAGGGGGCCCGTCGAACACTGAAGCTTTCTTT. As protein: CASSWTGGPSNTEAFF.

This rearrangement joins TRBV10-3 to TRBJ2-3; the match to TRBD2 covers 13 bases. J lost 8 bases, V lost 2 bases, and 7 bases had no gene match. The germline CDR1 and CDR2 sequences are ENHRY and SYGVKD. The CDR3 consists of 16 residues. The CDR3 DNA reads TGTGCCATCAGTGAGCCAAGGACTAGCGGGAGAGTTACGCAGTATTTT. Protein sequence: CAISEPRTSGRVTQYF.

This CDR3 is CASSLRQGTDTQYF. The CDR3 coding sequence is TGTGCCAGCAGTCTCAGACAGGGTACAGATACGCAGTATTTT. The gene calls are TRBV27 and TRBJ2-3; 7 positions agree with TRBD1. The V gene end was trimmed by 5 bases and the J gene end by 3 bases; junction bases not matched to a gene: 5. The CDR3 is made up of 14 amino acids. Germline V gives CDR1 MNHEY, CDR2 SMNVEV (reference sequence).

The rearrangement joins TRBV29-1 to TRBJ1-2; D is unclear. Trimming cost V 2 bases and J 8 bases, with 15 bases left between them. The CDR3 is 13 amino acids. CDR1 and CDR2 from the germline V gene are SQVTM and ANQGSEA. The CDR3 is CSVESSLYGGYTF. The DNA for the CDR3 is TGCAGCGTTGAAAGTTCACTATATGGCGGCTACACCTTC.

The gene calls are TRBV13 and TRBJ2-3, with 12 positions matching TRBD2. CDR1 PRHDT and CDR2 FYEKMQ come from the germline V gene (reference sequence). The CDR3 consists of 14 residues. Losses at the gene ends were 7 bases for V and 5 bases for J; bases not matched to a gene: 4. The CDR3 DNA is TGTGCCAGCACGGGACTAGCGGGTAGAGATACGCAGTATTTT. It codes for CASTGLAGRDTQYF.

This rearrangement joins TRBV30 to TRBJ2-7; 10 positions match TRBD2. Germline V gene lookup returns CDR1 GTSNPN and CDR2 SVGIG (reference sequence). The CDR3 totals 17 residues. Losses at the gene ends were 0 bases for V and 7 bases for J; bases not matched to a gene: 15. DNA of the CDR3: TGTGCCTGGAGTGTACAGGAGGGGCTAGCGGGAGCCCGAGAGCAGTACTTC. This codes for CAWSVQEGLAGAREQYF.

This rearrangement joins TRBV6-1 to TRBJ2-1, with 10 positions matching TRBD1. Germline values: CDR1 MNHNS, CDR2 SASEGT. There are 14 residues in the CDR3. V lost 3 bases, J lost 4 bases, and 0 bases stayed unmatched. The CDR3 region has the DNA TGTGCCAGCAGTGAGGGACAGGGGTACAATGAGCAGTTCTTC. It yields the protein CASSEGQGYNEQFF.

The chain has TRBV7-6 and TRBJ1-6; 10 bases match TRBD1. Looked up from germline, CDR1 is SGHVS and CDR2 is FNYEAQ. Trimming took 4 bases from V and 8 from J; bases not matched to a gene: 5. This CDR3 is built from 15 residues. The CDR3 reads CASSSRQGADSPLHF. In DNA, the CDR3 is TGTGCCAGCAGCTCCCGACAGGGGGCGGATTCACCCCTCCACTTT.

The rearrangement links TRBV7-6 to TRBJ1-4, with 7 bases aligning to TRBD1. J gave up 10 bases and V 5 bases, and 7 bases lay outside the gene matches. In germline, CDR1 is SGHVS, CDR2 FNYEAQ. The CDR3 extends over 13 amino acids. The CDR3 is CASSPDSGGKLFF. For the CDR3, the DNA is TGTGCCAGCAGCCCCGACTCAGGGGGAAAACTGTTTTTT.

Of note for this clone: One junction end disagrees with the germline gene, perhaps due to a read error. The J gene is TRBJ2-7, the V gene TRBV27; 11 bases agree with TRBD2. This CDR3 comprises 12 residues. Germline CDR1 and CDR2: MNHEY and SMNVEV (reference sequence). The CDR3 region is CASSSTSGREGF. The CDR3 DNA sequence: TGTGCCAGCAGTTCAACTAGCGGGAGAGAGGGCTTC.

The V and J genes are TRBV4-1 and TRBJ1-2; TRBD1 might be the D (5 bases). This CDR3 is built from 12 residues. CDR1 is MGHRA, CDR2 YSYEKL, per germline. V was cut by 5 bases and J by 7 bases, with 11 bases left in between. The CDR3 nucleotides are TGCGCCAGCAGCTCTCCAGGGTCTGGCTACACCTTC. It specifies CASSSPGSGYTF.

The rearrangement links TRBV6-6 to TRBJ1-6; a weak D match, TRBD1 (6 bases). Germline loops: CDR1 MNHNY, CDR2 SVGAGI (reference sequence). The CDR3 runs to 14 residues. V dropped 5 bases and J dropped 7 bases, with 12 bases sitting between them. In nucleotides, the CDR3 is TGTGCCAGCAGTCAGGACAGAAGCAATTCACCCCTCCACTTT. Translated, it gives CASSQDRSNSPLHF.

Note on this clone: The same CDR3 arises from other DNA sequences in this sample as well. The chain combines TRBV7-6 with TRBJ2-7; TRBD2 agrees at 13 bases. CDR1 SGHVS and CDR2 FNYEAQ come from the germline V gene. CDR3 length: 15 residues. J gave up 3 bases and V 1 base, and 0 bases lay outside the gene matches. The CDR3 coding sequence is TGTGCCAGCAGCTTAGGGACTAGCGGGAGCTACGAGCAGTACTTC. It codes for CASSLGTSGSYEQYF.

This rearrangement joins TRBV5-1 to TRBJ2-1, with TRBD2 matching over 7 bases. Germline-derived CDR1 and CDR2 are SGHRS and YFSETQ. This CDR3 spans 14 amino acids. Germline trimming cut 3 bases from V and 10 bases from J; bases unmatched to any gene: 10. CDR3 in DNA: TGCGCCAGCAGCTCCGGCTCTCTAGCGGCGGAGCAGTTCTTC. It yields the protein CASSSGSLAAEQFF.

The rearrangement links TRBV27 to TRBJ1-2; 9 bases match TRBD1. CDR1 is MNHEY, CDR2 SMNVEV, per germline (reference sequence). The length of the CDR3 is 17 residues. Germline trimming cut 5 bases from V and 6 bases from J; bases unmatched to any gene: 16. The CDR3 DNA reads TGTGCCAGCAGTCAGGGAATACGGGACAGGGATATGCATGGCTACACCTTC. Translated: CASSQGIRDRDMHGYTF.

A single count supports this clone. The chain is built from TRBV5-1 and TRBJ2-7; TRBD1 agrees at 11 bases. Germline V lookup: CDR1 SGHRS, CDR2 YFSETQ. This CDR3 contains 15 residues. After removal of 3 bases from V and 5 bases from J, the junction contained 7 bases not matched to a gene. Here the CDR3 reads CASSWGQGVRNEQYF. In DNA form, the CDR3 reads TGCGCCAGCAGCTGGGGACAGGGGGTAAGGAACGAGCAGTACTTC.

The V gene is TRBV30, the J gene TRBJ2-2, with 7 bases fitting TRBD2. Germline CDR1 and CDR2: GTSNPN and SVGIG (reference sequence). This CDR3 is 14 amino acids long. V gave up 5 bases and J gave up 2 bases; unmatched junction bases: 5. The CDR3 bases are TGTGCCTGGGCACTAGCGAGAAACACCGGGGAGCTGTTTTTT. Translation gives CAWALARNTGELFF.

The rearrangement uses TRBV2 and TRBJ2-1; 7 bases are shared with TRBD2. CDR1 and CDR2 from the germline V gene are SNHLY and FYNNEI. The CDR3 is 15 residues long. The V gene end was trimmed by 6 bases and the J gene end by 0 bases; junction bases not matched to a gene: 5. This chain's CDR3 is CASSAGRSSYNEQFF. In DNA, the CDR3 is TGTGCCAGCAGCGCCGGGAGGAGCTCCTACAATGAGCAGTTCTTC.

The V call is TRBV6-5, the J call TRBJ1-2, with D perhaps matching TRBD1 (6 bases). Trimming removed 0 bases at V and 8 bases at J, with 16 bases between. The CDR3 is 15 amino acids. Germline V lookup: CDR1 MNHEY, CDR2 SVGAGI. As DNA, the CDR3 is TGTGCCAGCAGTTACTCGCCGGGGGGCGAAAACGGCTACACCTTC. Its translation is CASSYSPGGENGYTF.

J is TRBJ2-1 and V is TRBV19; the D is unclear. Per germline, CDR1 LNHDA and CDR2 SQIVND (reference sequence). The V end lost 3 bases, the J end lost 9 bases, and 18 bases lay between the germline ends. This CDR3 is built from 15 residues. CDR3: CASSMALRSVVEQFF. The CDR3 DNA reads TGTGCCAGTAGTATGGCTCTCAGGTCGGTCGTTGAGCAGTTCTTC.

CDR3 residues: CASSPTTGGSDYGYTF. CDR3 DNA: TGTGCCAGCAGTCCTACTACAGGGGGGTCGGACTATGGCTACACCTTC. The J gene is TRBJ1-2, the V gene TRBV28; 8 bases align to TRBD1. There are 16 residues in the CDR3. The germline gives CDR1 MDHEN, CDR2 SYDVKM. V dropped 5 bases and J dropped 3; count of bases not matched to a gene: 11.